The 4 T cell receptor beta chains reported below all come from one sample, sequenced in a study of shared clonotypes between healthy human individuals. TCRdb's copy holds only in-frame clones and misses some; the assay was immunoSEQ multiplex PCR. The data show a few million clones, with around 92% seen just once and approximately 0.4% held by the top ten. Input material: naive CD4+ T cells from PBMCs. Subset: CD45RA+ positively selected. The origin of the receptors is a man aged 18 to 30 in good health. Some clones in this sample may be carry-over from other donors' samples.

This rearrangement joins TRBV5-1 to TRBJ2-1; 9 positions match TRBD2. The CDR3 contains 18 residues. Germline trimming cut 0 bases from V and 9 bases from J; bases unmatched to any gene: 16. Germline V CDR1 and CDR2: SGHRS, YFSETQ. The CDR3 DNA reads TGCGCCAGCAGCTTGGACAGGGGCGGATTAGCGGGAGACGGTGAGCAGTTCTTC. Translating gives CASSLDRGGLAGDGEQFF.

A remark on this clone: The same CDR3 is also encoded by other DNA sequences in this sample. The chain employs TRBV5-1 and TRBJ1-3; D is uncertain. The length of the CDR3 is 14 residues. Per the germline V gene, CDR1 is SGHRS and CDR2 is YFSETQ. V was pared by 0 bases and J by 4 bases, with 8 bases between. CDR3 nucleotides: TGCGCCAGCAGCTTGGAAGGGTCGGGAAACACCATATATTTT. This sequence encodes CASSLEGSGNTIYF.

A word on this clone: The sample holds other DNA sequences that translate to the same CDR3. The genes are TRBV28 and TRBJ2-3; tentatively, D is TRBD1 (6 bases). Germline CDR1 MDHEN, CDR2 SYDVKM. The CDR3 contains 14 residues. V dropped 2 bases and J dropped 4 bases, with 10 bases sitting between them. The CDR3 nucleotides are TGTGCCAGCAGTTTAGTACAGGGTGCAGATACGCAGTATTTT. Translation gives CASSLVQGADTQYF.

The sample holds a few counts of this clone. The identical CDR3 is also encoded by other nucleotide sequences in the sample. The chain has TRBV7-3 and TRBJ1-1, with D possibly TRBD1 on 6 matching bases. Germline V CDR1 and CDR2: SGHTA, FQGTGA. V was trimmed by 6 bases and J by 1 base, leaving 9 bases between them. This CDR3 contains 13 residues. CDR3 in amino acids: CASSQTGNTEAFF. CDR3 DNA: TGTGCCAGCAGTCAGACAGGGAACACTGAAGCTTTCTTT.